The 25 T cell receptor beta chains reported below all come from one sample, sequenced in a study of blood T cell repertoires in COVID-19. Produced via immunoSEQ multiplex PCR; TCRdb's table is partial and in-frame only. The sample gives 200,000 to 250,000 clones, 81% of which show up once; 6.5% to 9.5% is in the top ten. The sequenced material came from peripheral blood. The receptors were sampled from a woman aged 80 or over with COVID-19, enrolled during active disease.

V gene TRBV5-1 combines with J gene TRBJ2-3; 12 nucleotides match TRBD2. Trimming removed 1 base from V and 4 bases from J; junction bases left unmatched: 4. Germline lookup yields CDR1 SGHRS and CDR2 YFSETQ. The CDR3 loop spans 16 amino acids. CDR3 DNA sequence: TGCGCCAGCAGCTTGTTCTGGACTAGCGGGGCAGATACGCAGTATTTT. It encodes CASSLFWTSGADTQYF.

The V gene is TRBV24-1, the J gene TRBJ2-3, with 9 bases matching TRBD1. The CDR3 covers 14 residues. Germline V gives CDR1 KGHDR, CDR2 SFDVKD. Germline trimming cut 3 bases from V and 9 bases from J; bases unmatched to any gene: 6. The CDR3 DNA sequence: TGTGCCACCAGTGATCGGACAGGGGAGGTCACGCAGTATTTT. This gives the protein CATSDRTGEVTQYF.

The chain links TRBV3-1 (or the pseudogene TRBV3-2) to TRBJ1-5; 10 nucleotides line up with TRBD1. The germline V gene has CDR1 LGHDT and CDR2 YNNKEL (reference sequence). The CDR3 contains 16 residues. Losses at the gene ends were 4 bases for V and 3 bases for J; bases not matched to a gene: 6. The CDR3 region has the DNA TGTGCCAGCAGCCTCGGGACAGGGGTTGCCAATCAGCCCCAGCATTTT. Protein sequence: CASSLGTGVANQPQHF.

V gene TRBV6-5 combines with J gene TRBJ2-6, with D perhaps matching TRBD2 (5 bases). In germline, CDR1 is MNHEY, CDR2 SVGAGI. V was shortened by 6 bases and J by 1 base, with 10 bases between the two germline ends. This CDR3 has 15 residues. The CDR3, as DNA: TGTGCCAGCAGCGAGTCGGGGTCTGGGGCCAACGTCCTGACTTTC. Amino acids: CASSESGSGANVLTF.

The V call is TRBV12-3 or TRBV12-4, the J call TRBJ2-1; 7 bases line up with TRBD1. Trimming took 6 bases from V and 4 from J; bases not matched to a gene: 3. This CDR3 comprises 13 residues. CDR3 sequence (DNA): TGTGCCAGCAGCGGACAGGCTTACAATGAGCAGTTCTTC. As protein: CASSGQAYNEQFF.

This clone was detected only a few times. Relative to the germline gene, one junction end is altered; a read error may explain this. The rearrangement links TRBV7-7 to TRBJ2-2, with TRBD2 matching over 9 bases. The CDR3 length is 16 residues. The germline V gene has CDR1 SSHAT and CDR2 FNYEAQ (reference sequence). The CDR3 protein is CASSEGTSPNTGELFF. In nucleotides, the CDR3 is TGTGCTAGCAGCGAAGGGACTAGCCCGAACACCGGGGAGCTGTTTTTT.

The chain recombines TRBV27 with TRBJ1-6, with 9 bases lining up with TRBD1. Trimming removed 10 bases from V and 7 bases from J; junction bases left unmatched: 14. Germline loops: CDR1 MNHEY, CDR2 SMNVEV (reference sequence). This CDR3 spans 16 amino acids. The DNA for the CDR3 is TGTGCCACACTCCCAACAGGGGGCGTTCAGAATTCACCCCTCCACTTT. Protein product: CATLPTGGVQNSPLHF.

This chain uses TRBV30 with TRBJ1-6; weak D call: TRBD1 (6 bases). V lost 1 base and J lost 7, with 14 bases in between. The germline V gene encodes CDR1 GTSNPN and CDR2 SVGIG (reference sequence). The CDR3 spans 15 residues. The CDR3 loop is CAWSEETQGNSPLHF. CDR3 DNA: TGTGCCTGGAGTGAAGAGACTCAGGGGAATTCACCCCTCCACTTT.

The V and J genes are TRBV5-1 and TRBJ2-5; D unclear. This CDR3 region has 15 residues. Germline CDR1 SGHRS, CDR2 YFSETQ. Trimming stripped 4 bases from V and 4 bases from J, with 17 bases between. This CDR3 is CASSPRRPTSETQYF. DNA of the CDR3: TGCGCCAGCAGCCCGCGGCGGCCTACATCAGAGACCCAGTACTTC.

The chain combines TRBV21-1 with TRBJ2-7; the table's D call TRBD2 went unverified against the DNA. TRBV21-1 is a pseudogene segment. The CDR3 is 19 amino acids. CDR3 coding DNA: TGTGCCAGCAGCAAAGGGGGACTAGCGGGCAGTTATGGGTCCTACGAGCAGTACTTC. Translation gives CASSKGGLAGSYGSYEQYF.

J is TRBJ1-1 and V is TRBV18, with D perhaps TRBD1 (6 bases). Trimming cost V 1 base and J 2 bases, with 8 bases left between them. The CDR3 has 14 amino acids. Looked up from germline, CDR1 is KGHSH and CDR2 is LQKENI. For the CDR3, the DNA is TGTGCCAGCTCACCACAGGGGGAAAACACTGAAGCTTTCTTT. This gives the protein CASSPQGENTEAFF.

The gene calls are TRBV24-1 and TRBJ1-2; D unclear. Germline CDR1 reads KGHDR; CDR2 reads SFDVKD. This CDR3 comprises 14 residues. Trimming shortened V by 5 bases and J by 5 bases, and 14 bases separated the two germline ends. As DNA, the CDR3 is TGTGCCACCAGTGCCCAAGAAGTCGGGTATGGCTACACCTTC. Its protein product is CATSAQEVGYGYTF.

The J gene is TRBJ1-2, the V gene TRBV2; the D gene is possibly TRBD1 (6 bases). Germline CDR1 and CDR2: SNHLY and FYNNEI. CDR3 length: 13 residues. V was trimmed by 4 bases and J by 8 bases, leaving 14 bases between them. CDR3 nucleotides: TGTGCCAGCAGTGTTGGGGGGGCTGGAGGCTACACCTTC. Amino acids: CASSVGGAGGYTF.

The chain carries TRBV7-2 and TRBJ2-1; 9 positions match TRBD2. Germline CDR1 and CDR2: SGHTA and FQGNSA. Trimming took 6 bases from V and 9 from J; bases not matched to a gene: 12. The CDR3 covers 15 residues. CDR3 amino acids: CASSQSRTSVGEQFF. CDR3 nucleotides: TGTGCCAGCAGTCAAAGTAGGACTAGCGTCGGTGAGCAGTTCTTC.

In its sample, this clone was seen a few times. This chain joins TRBV10-3 and TRBJ2-3, with D tentatively TRBD2 (7 bases). V gave up 5 bases and J gave up 1 base, with 13 bases separating them. Looked up from germline, CDR1 is ENHRY and CDR2 is SYGVKD. The CDR3 has 15 amino acids. The CDR3 loop is CAISRGGEGTDTQYF. The CDR3 nucleotides read TGTGCCATCAGTAGGGGGGGAGAGGGCACAGATACGCAGTATTTT.

In this sample, this clone turned up a few times. The CDR3 DNA follows: TGTGCCAGCAGGGCCAGCTCTGGAAACACCATATATTTT. The encoded protein is CASRASSGNTIYF. The rearrangement uses TRBV27 and TRBJ1-3; D is unresolved. There are 13 residues in the CDR3. Germline V gene sequence: CDR1 MNHEY, CDR2 SMNVEV (reference sequence). V was cut by 6 bases and J by 0 bases, with 6 bases left in between.

V usage is TRBV3-1 (or the pseudogene TRBV3-2) and J usage is TRBJ1-1; a possible D gene is TRBD1 (6 bases). CDR1 and CDR2 from the germline V gene are LGHDT and YNNKEL (reference sequence). Trimming removed 0 bases at V and 10 bases at J, with 9 bases between. The CDR3 covers 12 residues. CDR3 protein: CASSQDLGGAFF. Here the CDR3 DNA reads TGTGCCAGCAGCCAAGATTTAGGGGGAGCTTTCTTT.

This clone has a single count. The V call is TRBV5-8, the J call TRBJ1-5; 9 bases align to TRBD1. V dropped 4 bases and J dropped 7; count of bases not matched to a gene: 3. Germline V CDR1 and CDR2: SGHTS, YDEGEE. This CDR3 spans 13 amino acids. The CDR3 loop is CASSRDRAQPQHF. In DNA form, the CDR3 reads TGTGCCAGCAGCCGGGACAGGGCACAGCCCCAGCATTTT.

The chain links TRBV19 to TRBJ1-3, with 10 bases that match TRBD1. The CDR3 loop spans 16 amino acids. The V segment lost 9 bases and the J segment 0 bases; nucleotides outside the gene matches: 8. In germline, CDR1 is LNHDA, CDR2 SQIVND (reference sequence). The chain's CDR3 is CASTGTGALSGNTIYF. Here the CDR3 DNA reads TGTGCCAGCACCGGGACAGGGGCTCTCTCTGGAAACACCATATATTTT.

CDR3 sequence: CASERTNSPLHF. Written as DNA, the CDR3 is TGTGCCAGCGAGAGAACTAATTCACCCCTCCACTTT. The chain recombines TRBV28 with TRBJ1-6; D is undetermined. V lost 8 bases and J lost 6, with 8 bases in between. Germline CDR1 is MDHEN and CDR2 is SYDVKM. This CDR3 is built from 12 residues.

The V gene is TRBV6-2 or TRBV6-3, the J gene TRBJ2-7, with 10 positions matching TRBD2. J gave up 2 bases and V 4 bases, and 2 bases lay outside the gene matches. The CDR3 sequence is 14 residues long. The germline CDR1 and CDR2 sequences are MNHEY and SVGEGT. CDR3 region: CASSLAGGTYEQYF. CDR3 DNA: TGTGCCAGCAGTTTAGCGGGGGGAACCTACGAGCAGTACTTC.

V gene TRBV9 combines with J gene TRBJ2-3; no firm D call. Germline V gene data show CDR1 as SGDLS and CDR2 as YYNGEE. This CDR3 spans 13 amino acids. V was trimmed by 2 bases and J by 4 bases, leaving 8 bases between them. The CDR3 DNA reads TGTGCCAGCAGCGTGGCCTTCTCAGATACGCAGTATTTT. Encoded protein: CASSVAFSDTQYF.

This clone was detected once. The V and J genes are TRBV6-6 and TRBJ2-7, with TRBD2 identical over 9 bases. Germline V gene data show CDR1 as MNHNY and CDR2 as SVGAGI (reference sequence). This CDR3 spans 13 amino acids. Germline trimming cut 4 bases from V and 5 bases from J; bases unmatched to any gene: 3. Here the CDR3 reads CASSSGTSNEQYF. CDR3 DNA: TGTGCCAGCAGTTCCGGGACTAGCAACGAGCAGTACTTC.

This clone was recorded only once. The V gene is TRBV18, the J gene TRBJ2-2; D unresolved. CDR1 is KGHSH and CDR2 is LQKENI in the germline V gene. V lost 2 bases to trimming and J lost 2 bases, with 9 bases between them. The CDR3 contains 15 residues. CDR3 sequence: CASSPALTNTGELFF. CDR3 coding DNA: TGTGCCAGCTCACCAGCGCTAACCAACACCGGGGAGCTGTTTTTT.

This clone was observed once. The rearrangement links TRBV9 to TRBJ2-1, with 7 bases that match TRBD2. The CDR3 extends over 13 amino acids. Germline CDR1 is SGDLS and CDR2 is YYNGEE. Trimming took 5 bases from V and 5 from J; bases not matched to a gene: 4. In DNA, the CDR3 is TGTGCCAGCAGTTTACTAGCGAACAATGAGCAGTTCTTC. Its translation is CASSLLANNEQFF.